The 9 T cell receptor beta chains listed next were all sequenced from one sample in a study of OX40 agonist ivuxolimab in advanced cancers. TCRdb keeps only in-frame clones here, not all; method: immunoSEQ multiplex PCR. The sample includes tens of thousands of clones, around 89% of them seen just once. This specimen was CD4+ or CD8+ T cells sorted from blood, taken in a trial of the OX40 agonist ivuxolimab. The receptors were gathered from an adult with an advanced solid tumor such as melanoma, head and neck, liver or kidney cancer.

The chain recombines TRBV5-8 with TRBJ1-1; D remains unclear. The CDR3 runs to 12 residues. Trimming removed 4 bases at V and 4 bases at J, with 8 bases between. Germline-derived CDR1 and CDR2 are SGHTS and YDEGEE. CDR3 region: CASSPRSTEAFF. CDR3 bases: TGTGCCAGCAGCCCCCGGAGCACTGAAGCTTTCTTT.

The chain uses TRBV18 and TRBJ2-1, with 7 bases aligning to TRBD2. With V trimmed by 3 bases and J by 0 bases, 5 bases remained unmatched. There are 16 residues in the CDR3. Germline lookup yields CDR1 KGHSH and CDR2 LQKENI. The CDR3 DNA follows: TGTGCCAGCTCACCTCTAGCGGAAAGCTCCTACAATGAGCAGTTCTTC. It is translated as CASSPLAESSYNEQFF.

The chain recombines TRBV27 with TRBJ2-7, with a possible D match to TRBD1 (6 bases). Trimming removed 2 bases from V and 2 bases from J, with 13 bases in between. The CDR3 spans 15 residues. Germline V gives CDR1 MNHEY, CDR2 SMNVEV (reference sequence). The CDR3 is CASSLRTVPTYEQYF. CDR3 DNA sequence: TGTGCCAGCAGTTTACGGACAGTCCCTACCTACGAGCAGTACTTC.

The chain joins TRBV6-5 to TRBJ2-7, with a possible D match to TRBD2 (6 bases). Germline CDR1 reads MNHEY; CDR2 reads SVGAGI. The CDR3 extends over 15 amino acids. The V and J ends lost 0 bases and 2 bases respectively, with 11 bases between them. CDR3 protein: CASSYSPAGTYEQYF. The DNA of the CDR3 is TGTGCCAGCAGTTACTCCCCCGCGGGGACCTACGAGCAGTACTTC.

This chain joins TRBV5-4 and TRBJ2-4; TRBD2 might be the D (6 bases). The length of the CDR3 is 16 residues. Trimming cost V 3 bases and J 6 bases, with 19 bases left between them. The germline V gene has CDR1 SGHNT and CDR2 YYREEE (reference sequence). This chain's CDR3 is CASSSPSGGGGNIQYF. The CDR3 DNA reads as TGTGCCAGCAGCTCACCCTCCGGGGGAGGAGGAAACATTCAGTACTTC. Using reference TRBV5-4 and TRBJ2-4 for the parts outside the CDR3, the full variable domain is ETGVTQSPTHLIKTRGQQVTLRCSSQSGHNTVSWYQQALGQGPQFIFQYYREEENGRGNFPPRFSGLQFPNYSSELNVNALELDDSALYLCASSSPSGGGGNIQYFGAGTRLSVL.

V and J are TRBV19 and TRBJ1-6, with 8 bases fitting TRBD1. Germline V gene lookup returns CDR1 LNHDA and CDR2 SQIVND (reference sequence). The CDR3 sequence is 15 residues long. V lost 3 bases and J lost 6; bases outside the gene matches: 4. CDR3 loop: CASSIRDRINSPLHF. CDR3 in DNA: TGTGCCAGTAGTATTCGGGACAGGATTAATTCACCCCTCCACTTT.

The chain has TRBV5-8 and TRBJ2-7; 8 bases fit TRBD1. This CDR3 spans 13 amino acids. The germline V gene encodes CDR1 SGHTS and CDR2 YDEGEE. With V trimmed by 5 bases and J by 5 bases, 6 bases remained unmatched. The CDR3 loop reads CASRAGGRNEQYF. The CDR3 DNA is TGTGCCAGCAGAGCAGGGGGCAGAAACGAGCAGTACTTC.

In this sample, this clone turned up a few times. The V and J genes are TRBV30 and TRBJ1-1; D may be TRBD1 (5 bases). Germline-derived CDR1 and CDR2 are GTSNPN and SVGIG (reference sequence). The V end was cut by 5 bases, the J end by 3 bases, with 13 bases between. This CDR3 region has 13 residues. As DNA, the CDR3 is TGTGCCTGGGTCCAGGGCAGGTACACTGAAGCTTTCTTT. It specifies CAWVQGRYTEAFF.

For the CDR3, the DNA is TGCAGTGCTGACAGGGCCAACGAGCAGTACTTC. It is translated as CSADRANEQYF. The chain employs TRBV20-1 and TRBJ2-7; TRBD1 agrees at 7 bases. Trimming cost V 5 bases and J 5 bases; bases outside gene matches: 3. The germline CDR1 and CDR2 sequences are DFQATT and SNEGSKA (reference sequence). This CDR3 has 11 amino acids.